These 3 T cell receptor beta chains were sequenced from one sample in a study of cytomegalovirus exposure and HLA in healthy donors. Primers for the PCR totalled 60 Vbeta and 13 Jbeta. The protocol was immunoSEQ multiplex PCR, while the TCRdb copy is restricted to in-frame clones and leaves out a portion. The sample includes around 64,000 clones, about 84% seen only once; the top ten take around 7.8%. Material: PBMCs. These receptors originate from a man aged 18 to 29 in good health and CMV-seropositive.

The rearrangement links TRBV6-5 to TRBJ2-6, with D uncertain. The germline V gene has CDR1 MNHEY and CDR2 SVGAGI. This CDR3 is 15 amino acids long. Between the trimmed V and J ends, which lost 7 bases and 0 bases, there was a span of 10 bases. CDR3 nucleotides: TGTGCCAGCACCCGTTGGCCCTCTGGGGCCAACGTCCTGACTTTC. The encoded protein is CASTRWPSGANVLTF.

The chain combines TRBV4-1 with TRBJ2-1; D call uncertain. The V gene's germline CDR1 is MGHRA and CDR2 YSYEKL. This CDR3 is 15 amino acids long. The V and J ends lost 2 bases and 2 bases respectively, with 10 bases between them. The CDR3 DNA reads TGCGCCAGCAGCCAACTACAGTCCGCCTACAATGAGCAGTTCTTC. This gives the protein CASSQLQSAYNEQFF.

The chain is built from TRBV30 and TRBJ1-1; no clear D. Germline V gene data show CDR1 as GTSNPN and CDR2 as SVGIG (reference sequence). This CDR3 spans 14 amino acids. The germline V and J ends were trimmed by 1 base and 2 bases, with 11 bases remaining between them. CDR3 DNA: TGTGCCTGGAGTGCGGGAGCAGGAAACACTGAAGCTTTCTTT. This encodes CAWSAGAGNTEAFF.